The table lists the clone carrying this TCR beta chain with many counts. Its antigen is unidentified. The data were obtained in a study of T cell repertoires in cytomegalovirus infection. Overall study context: Recently described HLA-C-restricted plus well-studied HLA-B-restricted CMV epitopes were used. CMV infection and matching HLA type were both indicated by public TCR beta signatures. The study, taken as a whole, reports: Dominating the ex vivo response were TCR beta clonotypes that were CMV-specific and HLA-C-restricted. CMV carriers with the relevant HLA were identified by cumulative public TCR beta family frequency.

The CDR3 has 16 amino acids. With V trimmed by 5 bases and J by 4 bases, 8 bases remained unmatched. Germline V gene lookup returns CDR1 SGHTA and CDR2 FQGTGA. TCRdb processed the reads anew with MiXCR; each CDR3 protein has one entry. Of about 310,000 distinct CDR3 sequences listed, around 25% are singletons. The V call is TRBV7-3, the J call TRBJ2-5; 12 bases match TRBD2. The source material was cultured PBMCs, sampled from culture after CMV antigen stimulation. The receptor was derived from a human donor in good health (CMV status not recorded). Some clones in this sample may be carry-over from other donors' samples. The CDR3 loop is CASSPTSGRQRETQYF. The CDR3 nucleotides are TGTGCCAGCAGCCCAACTAGCGGGAGGCAGAGAGAGACCCAGTACTTC.